This is a list of T cell receptor beta chains from one sample in a study of PD-1 blockade in mismatch repair-deficient tumors. The repertoire was sequenced with immunoSEQ multiplex PCR; TCRdb's copy has only in-frame clones and lacks some. The top ten clones hold around 6.5% of a sample with 80,000 to 130,000 clones, 82% of them seen once. The sample in question was peripheral blood, obtained roughly eight months after starting pembrolizumab. The receptors shown here come from an adult with mismatch repair-deficient cancer. The CDR3 runs from the conserved cysteine through the conserved F or W. Fields, in order: D gene, J gene, V gene, CDR3 length, clone size, CDR3 protein, CDR3 DNA. The D gene is left open where the match is weak. Size tells how often a clone was seen (once, few, many) or the class of an expanded clone, and some rows leave it out.

- | TRBJ2-7 | TRBV5-1 | 12 | large | CASSPERGEQYF | TGCGCCAGCAGCCCGGAACGGGGCGAGCAGTACTTC
- | TRBJ2-2 | TRBV6-6 | 12 | - | CASSRDTGELFF | TGTGCCAGCAGTCGTGACACCGGGGAGCTGTTTTTT
- | TRBJ1-1 | TRBV5-4 | 15 | - | CASRENLGRNTEAFF | TGTGCCAGCAGGGAAAACCTAGGAAGGAACACTGAAGCTTTCTTT
- | TRBJ2-5 | TRBV6-6 | 16 | - | CASDLGGLAVERTQYF | TGTGCCAGCGACCTCGGGGGGCTAGCGGTAGAGAGGACCCAGTACTTC
- | TRBJ2-5 | TRBV7-9 | 13 | - | CASSLMIEETQYF | TGTGCCAGCAGCTTGATGATTGAAGAGACCCAGTACTTC
- | TRBJ2-7 | TRBV30 | 16 | - | CAWSVTRLPLSYEQYF | TGTGCCTGGAGTGTAACGCGGCTTCCTCTCTCCTACGAGCAGTACTTC
- | TRBJ2-1 | TRBV18 | 17 | - | CASSPSSRASEYNEQFF | TGTGCCAGCTCACCAAGTTCTCGGGCTAGCGAATACAATGAGCAGTTCTTC
- | TRBJ1-1 | TRBV1 | 15 | - | CTSSLGTGVITEAFF | TGCACCAGCAGCCTCGGGACAGGGGTGATCACTGAAGCTTTCTTT
- | TRBJ2-1 | TRBV5-6 | 15 | - | CASSLGVTSYNEQFF | TGTGCCAGCAGCTTGGGGGTTACCTCCTACAATGAGCAGTTCTTC
- | TRBJ2-2 | TRBV19 | 15 | - | CASSTFDSGTGELFF | TGTGCCAGTAGTACCTTCGATAGCGGAACCGGGGAGCTGTTTTTT
- | TRBJ1-4 | TRBV7-2 | 14 | - | CASSLDSQNEKLFF | TGTGCCAGCAGCTTAGACAGCCAAAATGAAAAACTGTTTTTT
- | TRBJ2-1 | TRBV2 | 13 | - | CASSELKNNEQFF | TGTGCCAGCAGTGAATTAAAAAACAATGAGCAGTTCTTC
- | TRBJ1-2 | TRBV11-1 | 13 | - | CASSPQTGYGYTF | TGTGCCAGCAGCCCGCAGACAGGTTATGGCTACACCTTC
- | TRBJ2-5 | TRBV6-1 | 11 | - | CASTRGETQYF | TGTGCCAGCACCCGGGGGGAGACCCAGTACTTC
- | TRBJ2-1 | TRBV7-2 | 16 | - | CASSRRDWSSYNEQFF | TGTGCCAGCAGTCGGAGGGACTGGAGCTCCTACAATGAGCAGTTCTTC
TRBD1 | TRBJ2-3 | TRBV2 | 14 | - | CASRRQGGADTQYF | TGTGCCAGCAGGCGACAGGGGGGGGCAGATACGCAGTATTTT
- | TRBJ2-5 | TRBV27 | 14 | - | CASRKGGLRETQYF | TGTGCCAGCAGGAAAGGGGGGCTTCGGGAGACCCAGTACTTC
- | TRBJ2-2 | TRBV7-3 | 16 | once | CASSFNVRFDTGELFF | TGTGCCAGCAGCTTCAACGTCAGGTTCGACACCGGGGAGCTGTTTTTT
TRBD2 | TRBJ2-1 | TRBV7-9 | 14 | - | CASSLVAGSNEQFF | TGTGCCAGCAGCTTAGTAGCGGGTTCTAATGAGCAGTTCTTC
- | TRBJ2-3 | TRBV5-8 | 15 | - | CASSFFRRSTDTQYF | TGTGCCAGCAGCTTTTTCAGGAGAAGCACAGATACGCAGTATTTT
- | TRBJ2-7 | TRBV5-4 | 14 | - | CASSFPPARNEQYF | TGTGCCAGCAGCTTCCCCCCCGCGCGCAACGAGCAGTACTTC
- | TRBJ2-7 | TRBV7-9 | 11 | - | CASSVQNEQYF | TGTGCCAGCAGCGTACAGAACGAGCAGTACTTC
TRBD1 | TRBJ2-1 | TRBV4-1 | 16 | - | CASSLLWDRVSNEQFF | TGCGCCAGCAGCCTTCTCTGGGACAGGGTTTCCAATGAGCAGTTCTTC
TRBD1 | TRBJ1-3 | TRBV29-1 | 13 | - | CSFSGTGGDTIYF | TGCAGCTTCTCCGGGACAGGGGGGGACACCATATATTTT
TRBD1 | TRBJ1-2 | TRBV2 | 14 | many | CASQRDRLDYGYTF | TGTGCCAGCCAAAGGGACAGGTTAGACTATGGCTACACCTTC
- | TRBJ1-1 | TRBV19 | 13 | - | CASSTQVNTEAFF | TGTGCCAGTAGTACACAGGTCAACACTGAAGCTTTCTTT
- | TRBJ2-5 | TRBV6-6 | 11 | - | CASSPQETQYF | TGTGCCAGCAGCCCTCAGGAGACCCAGTACTTC
- | TRBJ2-5 | TRBV7-2 | 12 | - | CASSLAKETQYF | TGTGCCAGCAGCTTAGCCAAAGAGACCCAGTACTTC
- | TRBJ2-7 | TRBV6-5 | 16 | - | CASSSPRTGSSYEQYF | TGTGCCAGCAGTTCACCCCGGACGGGGAGCTCCTACGAGCAGTACTTC
- | TRBJ2-3 | TRBV18 | 17 | - | CASSPLAGSSGTDTQYF | TGTGCCAGCTCACCACTCGCAGGGAGCAGCGGCACAGATACGCAGTATTTT
- | TRBJ2-3 | TRBV6-5 | 16 | - | CASSYTPGFRTDTQYF | TGTGCCAGCAGTTACACGCCAGGGTTTCGCACAGATACGCAGTATTTT
- | TRBJ1-5 | TRBV28 | 17 | - | CASSLIRETGPVSSQHF | TGTGCCAGCAGTTTAATTAGGGAGACCGGGCCTGTAAGTAGTCAGCATTTT
TRBD1 | TRBJ2-1 | TRBV9 | 17 | - | CASSVLFRTGNGNEQFF | TGTGCCAGCAGCGTCCTATTCCGGACAGGGAACGGCAATGAGCAGTTCTTC
TRBD2 | TRBJ2-1 | TRBV5-4 | 18 | - | CASRDGTSGKSSYNEQFF | TGTGCCAGCAGGGACGGGACTAGCGGCAAGAGCTCCTACAATGAGCAGTTCTTC
TRBD1 | TRBJ2-7 | TRBV12-5 | 16 | - | CASGSTTGGVVHEQYF | TGTGCTAGTGGTTCGACTACAGGGGGCGTCGTCCACGAGCAGTACTTC
- | TRBJ2-1 | TRBV30 | 10 | once | CAWRLNEQFF | TGTGCCTGGAGATTAAATGAGCAGTTCTTC
- | TRBJ1-1 | TRBV4-2 | 15 | - | CASSQDQDSYTEAFF | TGTGCCAGCAGCCAAGATCAGGACAGCTACACTGAAGCTTTCTTT
- | TRBJ2-5 | TRBV14 | 15 | - | CASSQEFTDQETQYF | TGTGCCAGCAGCCAAGAATTTACAGACCAAGAGACCCAGTACTTC
- | TRBJ1-1 | TRBV27 | 13 | few | CASSFSGNTEAFF | TGTGCCAGCAGTTTCTCTGGGAACACTGAAGCTTTCTTT
- | TRBJ2-7 | TRBV5-4 | 14 | - | CASSSKLGTYEQYF | TGTGCCAGCAGCTCGAAACTAGGAACCTACGAGCAGTACTTC
- | TRBJ2-7 | TRBV5-1 | 13 | - | CASSPGIATEQYF | TGCGCCAGCAGCCCAGGGATCGCCACCGAGCAGTACTTC
TRBD2 | TRBJ2-7 | TRBV11-2 | 16 | - | CASSQLAGGLTYEQYF | TGTGCCAGCAGCCAGCTAGCGGGAGGCCTAACCTACGAGCAGTACTTC
- | TRBJ1-2 | TRBV11-1 | 14 | - | CASSATRTNYGYTF | TGTGCCAGCAGCGCAACGCGTACCAACTATGGCTACACCTTC
TRBD1 | TRBJ1-3 | TRBV18 | 16 | - | CASSPLTGIYGNTIYF | TGTGCCAGCTCACCTTTGACAGGGATATATGGAAACACCATATATTTT
- | TRBJ2-1 | TRBV7-3 | 15 | - | CASSSKGGAYNEQFF | TGTGCCAGCAGCTCCAAAGGGGGGGCCTACAATGAGCAGTTCTTC
- | TRBJ2-3 | TRBV29-1 | 20 | - | CSVELAEDFLTSLSTDTQYF | TGCAGCGTTGAGCTTGCGGAGGATTTCCTCACTTCTCTTAGCACAGATACGCAGTATTTT
- | TRBJ2-1 | TRBV2 | 14 | - | CASSAVGESNEQFF | TGTGCCAGCAGCGCGGTAGGCGAGTCCAATGAGCAGTTCTTC
- | TRBJ1-5 | TRBV19 | 15 | - | CASSIAGSSNQPQHF | TGTGCCAGTAGTATAGCCGGGTCGAGCAATCAGCCCCAGCATTTT
- | TRBJ2-7 | TRBV6-6 | 14 | - | CASREATRVYEQYF | TGTGCCAGCAGAGAGGCTACAAGAGTTTACGAGCAGTACTTC
TRBD1 | TRBJ2-7 | TRBV6-1 | 12 | once | CASSMVTGTEYF | TGTGCCAGCAGTATGGTGACCGGGACAGAATACTTC
- | TRBJ1-2 | TRBV19 | 13 | - | CASSMPAGDGYTF | TGTGCCAGTAGTATGCCGGCAGGGGATGGCTACACCTTC
- | TRBJ1-4 | TRBV4-2 | 16 | - | CASSPTRPQINEKLFF | TGTGCCAGCAGCCCGACCCGCCCACAGATTAATGAAAAACTGTTTTTT
- | TRBJ1-2 | TRBV19 | 15 | - | CASSIPNGPQYGYTF | TGTGCCAGTAGTATCCCTAACGGCCCGCAGTATGGCTACACCTTC
TRBD1 | TRBJ1-2 | TRBV7-9 | 15 | few | CASSQGQGAVYGYTF | TGTGCCAGCAGCCAAGGACAGGGGGCCGTATATGGCTACACCTTC
- | TRBJ1-1 | TRBV4-1 | 14 | once | CASSQLGAGTEAFF | TGCGCCAGCAGCCAACTAGGGGCGGGCACTGAAGCTTTCTTT
TRBD1 | TRBJ2-7 | TRBV7-9 | 16 | - | CASSLALGQGILEQYF | TGTGCCAGCAGCTTAGCGCTGGGACAGGGGATTCTCGAGCAGTACTTC
TRBD2 | TRBJ2-1 | TRBV19 | 13 | - | CASSASGNNEQFF | TGTGCCAGTAGTGCTAGCGGTAACAATGAGCAGTTCTTC
- | TRBJ2-7 | TRBV16 | 14 | few | CASSQAHTSYEQYF | TGTGCCAGCAGCCAAGCCCACACTTCCTACGAGCAGTACTTC
- | TRBJ2-3 | TRBV5-1 | 16 | - | CASSPSGSPSTDTQYF | TGCGCCAGCAGCCCGAGCGGGTCCCCTAGCACAGATACGCAGTATTTT
TRBD2 | TRBJ2-2 | TRBV5-4 | 16 | - | CASSPLADANTGELFF | TGTGCCAGCAGCCCCCTAGCGGACGCTAACACCGGGGAGCTGTTTTTT